This T cell receptor beta chain is drawn from a study of blood T cell repertoires in COVID-19. Study-wide background: The cDNA or gDNA used as material had been derived from T cells, B-cell-depleted T cells, or PBMCs.

V lost 6 bases to trimming and J lost 5 bases, with 19 bases between them. This CDR3 spans 15 amino acids. Germline loops: CDR1 SEHNR, CDR2 FQNEAQ (reference sequence). Original processing methods: Scientists estimated how many nucleated cells there were by amplifying reference gene primers. The protocol was immunoSEQ multiplex PCR, while the TCRdb copy is restricted to in-frame clones and leaves out a portion. V, J and clone size were drawn from that table, and D and trimming were deduced from the DNA. The sample records about 220,000 clones, 80% to 90% being singletons. The sample comprised peripheral blood. This clonotype was obtained from a woman aged 60-75 years who had recovered from COVID-19. The chain uses TRBV7-9 and TRBJ1-2, with a tentative D call TRBD1 (6 bases). CDR3 amino acids: CASRTVRGRLYGYTF. For the CDR3, the DNA is TGTGCCAGCAGAACCGTGCGGGGGCGTCTTTATGGCTACACCTTC.